Given below is one T cell receptor (beta chain) in context. Its antigen is unknown. TCRdb used MiXCR to reprocess the 5' RACE reads, holding one entry per CDR3 protein. The sample includes about 120,000 distinct CDR3 sequences, 8.9% of them seen just once. This sample is drawn from a study of T cells after yellow fever vaccination. Study-wide results and caveats: In post-booster samples, most primary-vaccination clones reappeared (under 98% CD4, 75% to 90% CD8). Abundant bulk-derived clonotypes could contaminate FACS-sorted repertoires.

There are 13 residues in the CDR3. Germline CDR1 and CDR2: MGHRA and YSYEKL. V lost 8 bases and J lost 10, with 18 bases in between. This chain links TRBV4-1 with TRBJ2-1; D is ambiguous. This material consisted of CD8+ T cells sorted from PBMCs, taken on the day of the yellow fever booster vaccination. The receptor was derived from a man aged 18 to 35 who received the YFV17D yellow fever vaccine. CDR3 nucleotide sequence: TGCGCCAGCGGAGAACAAAACAGTTGGGAGCAGTTCTTC. It yields the protein CASGEQNSWEQFF.